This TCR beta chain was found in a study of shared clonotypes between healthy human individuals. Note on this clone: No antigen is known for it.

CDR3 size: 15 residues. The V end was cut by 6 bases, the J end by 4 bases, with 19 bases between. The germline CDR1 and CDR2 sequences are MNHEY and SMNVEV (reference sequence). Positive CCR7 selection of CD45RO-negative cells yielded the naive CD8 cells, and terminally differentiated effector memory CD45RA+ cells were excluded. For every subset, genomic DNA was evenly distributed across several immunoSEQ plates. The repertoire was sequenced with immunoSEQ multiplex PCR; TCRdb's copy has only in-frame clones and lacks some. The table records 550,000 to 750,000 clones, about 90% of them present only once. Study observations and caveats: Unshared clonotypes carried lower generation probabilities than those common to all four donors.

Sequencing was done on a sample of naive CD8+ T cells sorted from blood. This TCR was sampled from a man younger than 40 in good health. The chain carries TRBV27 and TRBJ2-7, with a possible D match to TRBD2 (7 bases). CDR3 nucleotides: TGTGCCAGCAGCCGACCGGGGGGCGGTGTTTACGAGCAGTACTTC. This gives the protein CASSRPGGGVYEQYF.